Given below is one TCR beta chain in context. The antigen is undetermined. This CDR3 spans 14 amino acids. Germline loops: CDR1 LGHNA, CDR2 YNFKEQ. V lost 1 base and J 8 bases, leaving 14 bases between the germline ends. PCR primers comprised 60 Vbeta and 13 Jbeta primers. How the authors handled the data: Roughly 11 million shared chains were among the 65 million to 85 million unique TCR beta chains that a later analysis counted. Sequencing was performed with immunoSEQ multiplex PCR; in TCRdb, only in-frame clones are kept and a portion is missing. V and J calls and clone size follow that table, whereas D and trimming were derived from the DNA. The sample has roughly 150,000 clones, roughly 80% seen once. This specimen comes from a study of cytomegalovirus exposure and HLA in healthy donors. Study as a whole: There were approximately 400 genotyped donors. Of these, roughly 80% fell in the genetic ancestry cluster associated with self-reported Caucasian donors. The study, taken as a whole, reports: Among immune exposure information, only CMV serostatus was available.

This chain links TRBV4-2 with TRBJ1-2; tentatively, D is TRBD1 (6 bases). The sequence was collected from a man aged 50-60 years in good health and CMV-seropositive. Source material: PBMCs. The DNA for the CDR3 is TGTGCCAGCAGCCAAGCCTACAGGGACGGAGGCTACACCTTC. It encodes CASSQAYRDGGYTF.